This T cell receptor beta chain originates from a study of naive CD8 T cells in extremely preterm neonates. Between the trimmed V and J ends, which lost 0 bases and 5 bases, there was a span of 13 bases. CDR1 and CDR2 from the germline V gene are LGHNA and YNFKEQ. The CDR3 has 15 amino acids. Sequencing used immunoSEQ multiplex PCR; TCRdb keeps in-frame clones, though not all of them. Of several thousand clones listed, 95% to 98% were seen once; the top ten hold 0.36%. The receptor comes from a human donor in good health. The rearrangement uses TRBV4-2 and TRBJ1-2, with a tentative D call TRBD1 (6 bases). The source material was naive CD8+ T cells from blood. The DNA for the CDR3 is TGTGCCAGCAGCCAAGATGAAACAGGGTGGTATGGCTACACCTTC. Amino acids: CASSQDETGWYGYTF.